This is a list of T cell receptor beta chains from one sample in a study of blood T cell repertoires in COVID-19. Method: immunoSEQ multiplex PCR; TCRdb's copy keeps in-frame clones and lacks some. The data contain 200,000 to 300,000 clones, roughly 86% of them singletons. Source material: peripheral blood. These receptors all stem from a woman in her 30s with acute or convalescent COVID-19. Both conserved end residues are trimmed from each CDR3.

v_gene: TRBV7-9; len: 15; CDR3aa: ASSPKLAGGSYNEQF
v_gene: TRBV10-3; len: 19; CDR3aa: AISATIGSGRAAGIRYTQY
v_gene: TRBV27; len: 13; CDR3aa: ASSPIWADLYGYT
v_gene: TRBV9; len: 14; CDR3aa: ASSESSGSPLDTQY
v_gene: TRBV6-2/TRBV6-3; len: 15; CDR3aa: ASSPEGGSSFTGELF
v_gene: TRBV27; len: 13; CDR3aa: ASRDGMDTNQPQH
v_gene: TRBV9; len: 13; CDR3aa: ASGSAGRAGNEQF
v_gene: TRBV6-5; len: 13; CDR3aa: ASSTGTGGTQPQH
v_gene: TRBV19; len: 12; CDR3aa: ASMRQGSYNEQF
v_gene: TRBV25-1; len: 11; CDR3aa: ASSGRGRETQY
v_gene: TRBV5-4; len: 16; CDR3aa: ASSARTSGRLIYNEQF